This entry lists 21 T cell receptor beta chains sequenced from one sample in a study of shared clonotypes between healthy human individuals. Terminally differentiated effector memory CD45RA+ cells were excluded by CCR7 positive selection of CD45RO-negative cells. Clones were sequenced by immunoSEQ multiplex PCR, and TCRdb holds only the in-frame ones, with some missing. The sample has hundreds of thousands of clones, just over 90% seen once. Sequencing input: naive CD8+ T cells sorted from blood. The receptors derive from a man aged 25 to 40 in good health.

This clone was observed once. This rearrangement joins TRBV27 to TRBJ2-2; 8 bases agree with TRBD2. Germline trimming cut 7 bases from V and 4 bases from J; bases unmatched to any gene: 8. CDR1 is MNHEY, CDR2 SMNVEV, per germline (reference sequence). This CDR3 region has 15 residues. The CDR3 nucleotides read TGTGCCAGCACGGCAGCGGGAGTAAGCACCGGGGAGCTGTTTTTT. It yields the protein CASTAAGVSTGELFF.

Regarding this clone: Additional DNA sequences in this sample encode the identical CDR3. V and J are TRBV27 and TRBJ2-2; D call uncertain. Germline V lookup: CDR1 MNHEY, CDR2 SMNVEV (reference sequence). The CDR3 has 12 amino acids. Trimming took off 4 bases at V and 7 bases at J, with 7 bases between the two ends. This CDR3 reads CASSSSIGELFF. CDR3 DNA sequence: TGTGCCAGCAGTTCCTCGATCGGGGAGCTGTTTTTT.

The chain combines TRBV15 with TRBJ2-1, with 7 nucleotides matching TRBD2. Germline V gene data show CDR1 as LNHNV and CDR2 as YYDKDF (reference sequence). After removal of 1 base from V and 4 bases from J, the junction contained 7 bases not matched to a gene. The CDR3 contains 16 residues. In nucleotides, the CDR3 is TGTGCCACCAGCAGAGTTAGAATAGCGGGTTACAATGAGCAGTTCTTC. This translates into CATSRVRIAGYNEQFF. The full variable domain, its missing parts supplied by reference TRBV15 and TRBJ2-1, is DAMVIQNPRYQVTQFGKPVTLSCSQTLNHNVMYWYQQKSSQAPKLLFHYYDKDFNNEADTPDNFQSRRPNTSFCFLDIRSPGLGDTAMYLCATSRVRIAGYNEQFFGPGTRLTVL.

The chain joins TRBV27 to TRBJ2-1; 7 bases agree with TRBD1. The ends lost 5 bases at V and 3 bases at J; junction bases unmatched: 10. The CDR3 loop spans 16 amino acids. CDR1 MNHEY and CDR2 SMNVEV come from the germline V gene (reference sequence). CDR3 in amino acids: CASSTPRTGRYNEQFF. CDR3 DNA sequence: TGTGCCAGCAGTACACCCAGGACAGGTCGCTACAATGAGCAGTTCTTC.

In the case of this clone: This CDR3 is also generated by other DNA sequences in the sample. The chain links TRBV19 to TRBJ2-2, with D unresolved. The CDR3 runs to 13 residues. The V end was cut by 1 base, the J end by 5 bases, with 5 bases between. From germline, CDR1 is LNHDA and CDR2 SQIVND (reference sequence). This CDR3 is CASSIAGTGELFF. CDR3 nucleotides: TGTGCCAGTAGTATAGCAGGAACCGGGGAGCTGTTTTTT.

The chain uses TRBV7-9 and TRBJ1-1; TRBD1 might be the D (5 bases). The CDR3 sequence is 16 residues long. Germline lookup yields CDR1 SEHNR and CDR2 FQNEAQ (reference sequence). The V and J ends lost 4 bases and 5 bases respectively, with 20 bases between them. CDR3 coding DNA: TGTGCCAGCAGCTATTCCCAGGGCCGCCGAGGGACTGAAGCTTTCTTT. The encoded protein is CASSYSQGRRGTEAFF.

The gene calls are TRBV2 and TRBJ2-2; 7 positions match TRBD1. CDR1 and CDR2 from the germline V gene are SNHLY and FYNNEI. The CDR3 has 17 amino acids. The V segment lost 6 bases and the J segment 0 bases; nucleotides outside the gene matches: 10. Here the CDR3 reads CASSTTRGLANTGELFF. The CDR3 nucleotides read TGTGCCAGCAGCACAACCAGGGGGTTGGCGAACACCGGGGAGCTGTTTTTT.

The chain is built from TRBV9 and TRBJ2-3; tentative D call: TRBD2 (6 bases). The V gene lost 4 bases and the J gene lost 0 bases, with 12 bases spanning the gap. CDR3 length equals 15 residues. Germline CDR1 SGDLS, CDR2 YYNGEE. In DNA, the CDR3 is TGTGCCAGCAGCCTTGGGACTTCTAGCACAGATACGCAGTATTTT. Translated: CASSLGTSSTDTQYF.

The genes are TRBV13 and TRBJ1-1; D ambiguous. V shed 0 bases and J shed 11 bases, with 22 bases lying between them. The CDR3 runs 16 residues. The germline V gene has CDR1 PRHDT and CDR2 FYEKMQ (reference sequence). Here the CDR3 reads CASSLGRVLGREDAFF. The CDR3 region has the DNA TGTGCCAGCAGCTTAGGCCGCGTTCTGGGTAGGGAAGATGCTTTCTTT.

For the CDR3, the DNA is TGTGCCAGCACCCTACTCGGACAGGGGGCCTACGAGCAGTACTTC. Translated: CASTLLGQGAYEQYF. The gene calls are TRBV28 and TRBJ2-7; 10 bases are shared with TRBD1. The V gene end was trimmed by 7 bases and the J gene end by 2 bases; junction bases not matched to a gene: 8. CDR1 and CDR2 (germline): MDHEN, SYDVKM. This CDR3 region has 15 residues.

This clone was seen just once. V gene TRBV7-8 combines with J gene TRBJ2-7; 7 bases agree with TRBD1. CDR3 length equals 18 residues. Trimming took 1 base from V and 3 from J; bases not matched to a gene: 15. Germline V gene lookup returns CDR1 SGHVS and CDR2 FQNEAQ. CDR3 in DNA: TGTGCCAGCAGCTTAGTAAGGGCCCTTGGGGACAGCAACTACGAGCAGTACTTC. Its protein is CASSLVRALGDSNYEQYF.

V gene TRBV27 combines with J gene TRBJ2-1; 10 bases line up with TRBD2. The CDR3 consists of 15 residues. V lost 6 bases, J lost 10 bases, and 12 bases stayed unmatched. Germline assignment: CDR1 MNHEY and CDR2 SMNVEV (reference sequence). The CDR3 DNA sequence: TGTGCCAGCAGCACCGGGACTAGCGAGTTCGTAGAGCAGTTCTTC. Its translation: CASSTGTSEFVEQFF.

This chain links TRBV7-9 with TRBJ1-2; D possibly corresponds to TRBD1 (5 bases). Germline V gene lookup returns CDR1 SEHNR and CDR2 FQNEAQ (reference sequence). The CDR3 covers 14 residues. V shed 6 bases and J shed 6 bases, with 17 bases lying between them. The CDR3 region has the DNA TGTGCCAGCAGTCCTGCTCCAAGGGGAAATGGCTACACCTTC. It specifies CASSPAPRGNGYTF.

The rearrangement uses TRBV4-1 and TRBJ1-5; D is unclear. V lost 0 bases and J 7 bases, leaving 10 bases between the germline ends. The CDR3 runs 14 residues. Germline V gene lookup returns CDR1 MGHRA and CDR2 YSYEKL. The CDR3 sequence: CASSQEGFEQPQHF. For the CDR3, the DNA is TGCGCCAGCAGCCAAGAGGGGTTTGAACAGCCCCAGCATTTT.

The chain recombines TRBV13 with TRBJ1-5; possibly TRBD1 for D (5 bases). The V end was cut by 4 bases, the J end by 0 bases, with 13 bases between. The length of the CDR3 is 16 residues. The germline gives CDR1 PRHDT, CDR2 FYEKMQ (reference sequence). In DNA form, the CDR3 reads TGTGCCAGCAGCTCTAGCGACAGCTATAGCAATCAGCCCCAGCATTTT. This translates into CASSSSDSYSNQPQHF.

This chain uses TRBV27 with TRBJ2-1; D is possibly TRBD1 or TRBD2 (6 bases each). V lost 5 bases and J 3 bases, leaving 17 bases between the germline ends. Germline V gene data show CDR1 as MNHEY and CDR2 as SMNVEV (reference sequence). CDR3 length: 16 amino acids. The CDR3 loop reads CASSPTGAGLYNEQFF. The CDR3 DNA reads TGTGCCAGCAGTCCGACAGGAGCGGGTCTCTACAATGAGCAGTTCTTC.

The chain couples TRBV6-1 to TRBJ2-4; D is uncertain. The V end lost 1 base, the J end lost 1 base, and 8 bases lay between the germline ends. The CDR3 runs to 15 residues. The germline V gene has CDR1 MNHNS and CDR2 SASEGT. Here the CDR3 reads CASSEVRAAKNIQYF. In DNA form, the CDR3 reads TGTGCCAGCAGTGAAGTGCGAGCGGCCAAAAACATTCAGTACTTC.

This clone was observed a single time. This chain connects TRBV6-1 to TRBJ2-5, with 7 bases lining up with TRBD1. V shed 1 base and J 4 bases; nucleotides not matched to a gene: 6. CDR1 MNHNS and CDR2 SASEGT come from the germline V gene. The CDR3 extends over 15 amino acids. The CDR3 region has the DNA TGTGCCAGCAGTGAAGTGGGCGAGGGGGCAGAGACCCAGTACTTC. Its translation is CASSEVGEGAETQYF.

A note on this clone: Other DNA sequences of this sample code for an identical CDR3. As DNA, the CDR3 is TGTGCCAGCAGCTTAGGAGGGTCCTACGAGCAGTACTTC. It specifies CASSLGGSYEQYF. The genes are TRBV11-2 and TRBJ2-7, with D possibly being TRBD2 (5 bases). The CDR3 extends over 13 amino acids. Germline CDR1 is SGHAT and CDR2 is FQNNGV. Trimming removed 1 base from V and 1 base from J, with 5 bases in between.

The DNA of the CDR3 is TGCAGCGTCACCGACAGCCGAGGGGGCTACGAGCAGTACTTC. Translating gives CSVTDSRGGYEQYF. The V and J genes are TRBV29-1 and TRBJ2-7; a possible D gene is TRBD1 (6 bases). The CDR3 length is 14 residues. The germline gives CDR1 SQVTM, CDR2 ANQGSEA. With 6 bases removed from V and 3 bases from J, the gap between germline ends came to 18 bases.

The chain's CDR3 is CASSPRTSGASYEQYF. DNA of the CDR3: TGTGCCAGCAGCCCACGGACTAGCGGGGCTTCCTACGAGCAGTACTTC. This rearrangement joins TRBV7-9 to TRBJ2-7; 12 bases agree with TRBD2. CDR3 size: 16 residues. J was trimmed by 1 base and V by 5 bases; bases with no gene match: 6. CDR1 is SEHNR and CDR2 is FQNEAQ in the germline V gene (reference sequence).